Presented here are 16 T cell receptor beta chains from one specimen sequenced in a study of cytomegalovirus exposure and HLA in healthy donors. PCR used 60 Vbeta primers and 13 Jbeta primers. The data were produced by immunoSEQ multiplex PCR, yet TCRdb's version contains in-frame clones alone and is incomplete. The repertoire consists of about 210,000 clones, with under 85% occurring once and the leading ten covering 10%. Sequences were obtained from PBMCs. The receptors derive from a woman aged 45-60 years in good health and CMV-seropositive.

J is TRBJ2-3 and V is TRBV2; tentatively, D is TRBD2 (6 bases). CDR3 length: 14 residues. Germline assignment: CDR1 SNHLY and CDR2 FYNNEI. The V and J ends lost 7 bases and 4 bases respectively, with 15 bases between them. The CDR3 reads CASTGRGGADTQYF. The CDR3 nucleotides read TGTGCCAGCACCGGGCGGGGAGGAGCAGATACGCAGTATTTT.

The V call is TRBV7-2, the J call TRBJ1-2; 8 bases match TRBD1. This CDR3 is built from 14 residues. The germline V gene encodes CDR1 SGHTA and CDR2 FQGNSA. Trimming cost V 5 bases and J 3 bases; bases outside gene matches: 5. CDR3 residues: CASSPDREDYGYTF. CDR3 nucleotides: TGTGCCAGCAGCCCGGACAGGGAGGACTATGGCTACACCTTC.

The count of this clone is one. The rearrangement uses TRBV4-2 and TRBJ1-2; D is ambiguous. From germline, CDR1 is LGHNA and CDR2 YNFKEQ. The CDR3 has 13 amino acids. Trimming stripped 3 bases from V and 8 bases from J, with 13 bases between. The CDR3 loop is CASSQDEVRGYTF. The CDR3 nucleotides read TGTGCCAGCAGCCAGGATGAGGTGCGGGGCTACACCTTC.

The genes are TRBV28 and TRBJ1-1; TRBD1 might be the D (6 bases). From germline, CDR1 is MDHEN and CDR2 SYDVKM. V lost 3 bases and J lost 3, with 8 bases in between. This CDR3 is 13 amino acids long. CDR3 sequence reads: CASSFKGDTEAFF. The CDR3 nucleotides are TGTGCCAGCAGTTTTAAGGGGGACACTGAAGCTTTCTTT.

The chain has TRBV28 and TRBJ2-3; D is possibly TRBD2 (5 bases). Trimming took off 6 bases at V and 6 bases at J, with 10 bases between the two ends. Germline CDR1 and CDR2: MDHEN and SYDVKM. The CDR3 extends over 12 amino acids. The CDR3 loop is CASRRADDTQYF. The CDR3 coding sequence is TGTGCCAGCAGGAGGGCCGATGATACGCAGTATTTT.

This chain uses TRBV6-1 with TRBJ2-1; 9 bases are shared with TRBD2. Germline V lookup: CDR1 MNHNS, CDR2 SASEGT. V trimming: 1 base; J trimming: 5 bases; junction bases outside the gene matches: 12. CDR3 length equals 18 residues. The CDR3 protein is CASSEGPGIAGAHNEQFF. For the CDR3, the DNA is TGTGCCAGCAGTGAAGGCCCCGGGATAGCGGGGGCCCACAATGAGCAGTTCTTC.

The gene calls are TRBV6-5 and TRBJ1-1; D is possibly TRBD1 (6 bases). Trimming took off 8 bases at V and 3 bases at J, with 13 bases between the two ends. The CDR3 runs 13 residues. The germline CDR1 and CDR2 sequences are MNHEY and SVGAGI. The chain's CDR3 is CASGIAGDTEAFF. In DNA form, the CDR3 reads TGTGCCAGCGGCATAGCAGGGGACACTGAAGCTTTCTTT.

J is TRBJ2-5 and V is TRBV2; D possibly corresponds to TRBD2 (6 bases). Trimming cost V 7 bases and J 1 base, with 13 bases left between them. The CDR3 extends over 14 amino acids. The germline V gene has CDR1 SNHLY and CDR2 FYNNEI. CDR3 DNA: TGTGCCAGCAATCCACTAGCCCGCCAAGAGACCCAGTACTTC. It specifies CASNPLARQETQYF.

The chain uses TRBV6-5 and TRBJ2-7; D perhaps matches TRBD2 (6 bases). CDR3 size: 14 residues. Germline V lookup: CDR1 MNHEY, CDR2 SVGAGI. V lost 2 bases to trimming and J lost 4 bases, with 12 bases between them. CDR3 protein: CASSYGGYGYEQYF. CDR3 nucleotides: TGTGCCAGCAGTTACGGAGGGTATGGGTACGAGCAGTACTTC.

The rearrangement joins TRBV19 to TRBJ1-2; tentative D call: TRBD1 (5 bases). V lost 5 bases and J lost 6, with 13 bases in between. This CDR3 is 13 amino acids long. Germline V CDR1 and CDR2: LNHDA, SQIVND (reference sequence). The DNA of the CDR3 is TGTGCCAGTAGTTGGGGCAGGGATGATGGCTACACCTTC. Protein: CASSWGRDDGYTF.

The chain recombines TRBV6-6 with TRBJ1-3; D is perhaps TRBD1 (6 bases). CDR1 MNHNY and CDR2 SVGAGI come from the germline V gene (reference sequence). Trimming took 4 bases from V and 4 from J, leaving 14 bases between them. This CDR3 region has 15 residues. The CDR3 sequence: CASSFPPGAGNTIYF. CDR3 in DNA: TGTGCCAGCAGTTTCCCACCAGGGGCAGGAAACACCATATATTTT.

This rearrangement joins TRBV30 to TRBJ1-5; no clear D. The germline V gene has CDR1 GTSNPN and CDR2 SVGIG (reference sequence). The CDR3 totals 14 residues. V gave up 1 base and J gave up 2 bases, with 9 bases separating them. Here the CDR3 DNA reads TGTGCCTGGAGTGCAGGTTCTGGCAATCAGCCCCAGCATTTT. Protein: CAWSAGSGNQPQHF.

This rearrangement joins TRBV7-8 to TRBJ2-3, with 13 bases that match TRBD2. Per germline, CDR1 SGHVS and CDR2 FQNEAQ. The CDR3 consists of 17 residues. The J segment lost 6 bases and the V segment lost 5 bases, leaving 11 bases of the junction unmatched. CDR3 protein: CASSTRTSGGRFDTQYF. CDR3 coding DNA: TGTGCCAGCAGCACGCGGACTAGCGGGGGAAGGTTCGATACGCAGTATTTT.

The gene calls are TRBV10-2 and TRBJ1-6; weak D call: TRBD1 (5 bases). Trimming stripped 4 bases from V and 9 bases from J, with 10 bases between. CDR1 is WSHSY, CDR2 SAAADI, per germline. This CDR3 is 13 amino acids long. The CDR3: CASSVQGGSPLHF. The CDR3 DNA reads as TGCGCCAGCAGTGTGCAGGGTGGTTCACCCCTCCACTTT.

CDR3 amino acids: CASSLVGGYEQYF. CDR3 bases: TGTGCCAGCAGCTTGGTAGGGGGTTACGAGCAGTACTTC. The chain is built from TRBV5-5 and TRBJ2-7; D perhaps matches TRBD1 (6 bases). V was clipped by 0 bases and J by 4 bases, with 8 bases between them. This CDR3 region has 13 residues. CDR1 and CDR2 from the germline V gene are SGHKS and YYEKEE (reference sequence).

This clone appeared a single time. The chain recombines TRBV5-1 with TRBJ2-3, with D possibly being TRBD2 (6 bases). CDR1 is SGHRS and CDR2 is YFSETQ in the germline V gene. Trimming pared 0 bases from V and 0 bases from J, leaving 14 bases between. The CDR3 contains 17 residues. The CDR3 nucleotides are TGCGCCAGCAGCTTGGGGGACTTGGACACAAGCACAGATACGCAGTATTTT. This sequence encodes CASSLGDLDTSTDTQYF.